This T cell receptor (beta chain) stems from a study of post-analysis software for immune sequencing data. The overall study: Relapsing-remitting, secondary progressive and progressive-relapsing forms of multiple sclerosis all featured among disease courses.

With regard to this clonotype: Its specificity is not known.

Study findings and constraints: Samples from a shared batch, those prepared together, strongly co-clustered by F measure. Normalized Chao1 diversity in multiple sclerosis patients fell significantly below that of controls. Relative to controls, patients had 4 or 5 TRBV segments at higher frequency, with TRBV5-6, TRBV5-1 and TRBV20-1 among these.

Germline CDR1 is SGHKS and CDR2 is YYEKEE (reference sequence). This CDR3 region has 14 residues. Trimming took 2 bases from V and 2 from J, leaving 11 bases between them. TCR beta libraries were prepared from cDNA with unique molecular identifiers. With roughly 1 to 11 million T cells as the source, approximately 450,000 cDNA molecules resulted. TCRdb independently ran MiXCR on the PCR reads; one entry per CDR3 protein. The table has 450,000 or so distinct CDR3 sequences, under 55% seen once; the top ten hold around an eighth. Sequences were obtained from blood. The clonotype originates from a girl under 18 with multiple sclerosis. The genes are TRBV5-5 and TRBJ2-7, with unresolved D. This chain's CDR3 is CASSFGLGTYEQYF. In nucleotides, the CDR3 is TGTGCCAGCAGCTTCGGTCTAGGGACCTACGAGCAGTACTTC.